A single sample is the source of the 16 T cell receptor beta chains below, sequenced in a study of control samples from healthy donors and cancer patients. The method was immunoSEQ multiplex PCR; TCRdb's version includes in-frame clones alone and lacks a portion of them. The sample lists 65,000 to 90,000 clones, 89% seen once, with around a tenth in the top ten. The sample taken for sequencing was PBMCs. The receptors shown here come from a woman aged 50 to 60 with colorectal cancer.

This clone was counted once. The chain couples TRBV7-2 to TRBJ2-1, with TRBD2 matching 8 bases. Trimming took 5 bases from V and 3 from J; bases not matched to a gene: 9. The length of the CDR3 is 16 residues. Per germline, CDR1 SGHTA and CDR2 FQGNSA. Here the CDR3 reads CASSPGPGGGYNEQFF. The CDR3 DNA is TGTGCCAGCAGCCCTGGGCCCGGGGGGGGCTACAATGAGCAGTTCTTC. The whole variable domain, remainder taken from reference TRBV7-2 and TRBJ2-1, is GAGVSQSPSNKVTEKGKDVELRCDPISGHTALYWYRQSLGQGLEFLIYFQGNSAPDKSGLPSDRFSAERTGGSVSTLTIQRTQQEDSAVYLCASSPGPGGGYNEQFFGPGTRLTVL.

The CDR3 here is CASSPSDRARAYNSPLHF. The CDR3 nucleotides are TGTGCCAGCAGCCCATCGGACAGGGCCAGGGCTTATAATTCACCCCTCCACTTT. The V gene is TRBV7-9, the J gene TRBJ1-6; TRBD1 matches at 8 bases. The V segment lost 5 bases and the J segment 4 bases; nucleotides outside the gene matches: 13. Germline loops: CDR1 SEHNR, CDR2 FQNEAQ (reference sequence). The CDR3 consists of 18 residues.

J is TRBJ1-1 and V is TRBV3-1 (or the pseudogene TRBV3-2); a weak D match, TRBD1 (5 bases). The CDR3 is 13 amino acids. Trimming cost V 2 bases and J 5 bases, with 9 bases left between them. CDR1 and CDR2 from the germline V gene are LGHDT and YNNKEL (reference sequence). CDR3 protein: CASSQRGTTEAFF. CDR3 DNA: TGTGCCAGCAGCCAAAGGGGAACAACTGAAGCTTTCTTT.

The chain has TRBV4-3 and TRBJ1-6, with TRBD1 as a possible D gene (5 bases). In germline, CDR1 is LGHNA, CDR2 YSLEER. The CDR3 is made up of 16 amino acids. Trimming pared 0 bases from V and 6 bases from J, leaving 12 bases between. The CDR3 bases are TGCGCCAGCAGCCAAGAAGGGGATCCTTTTAATTCACCCCTCCACTTT. Translating gives CASSQEGDPFNSPLHF.

The rearrangement links TRBV4-1 to TRBJ2-2; no firm D call. Germline V gives CDR1 MGHRA, CDR2 YSYEKL. The CDR3 spans 14 residues. V gave up 8 bases and J gave up 1 base, with 11 bases separating them. The DNA for the CDR3 is TGCGCCAGCTCGCGGATCGTGAACACCGGGGAGCTGTTTTTT. Encoded protein: CASSRIVNTGELFF.

This clone was detected only once. The rearrangement uses TRBV20-1 and TRBJ2-2, with 7 bases matching TRBD2. CDR1 is DFQATT and CDR2 is SNEGSKA in the germline V gene (reference sequence). This CDR3 contains 11 residues. V trimming: 3 bases; J trimming: 13 bases; junction bases outside the gene matches: 5. The CDR3 region is CSASEAGRLFF. The DNA of the CDR3 is TGCAGTGCTAGCGAAGCGGGGCGGCTGTTTTTT.

The chain links TRBV18 to TRBJ2-3; TRBD2 aligns across 9 bases. In germline, CDR1 is KGHSH, CDR2 LQKENI. CDR3 length: 14 amino acids. The J segment lost 6 bases and the V segment lost 3 bases, leaving 4 bases of the junction unmatched. The DNA of the CDR3 is TGTGCCAGCTCACCGCCCACTAGCGGGGATACGCAGTATTTT. It translates to CASSPPTSGDTQYF.

The chain carries TRBV5-1 and TRBJ1-2, with D tentatively TRBD1 (6 bases). The germline V and J ends were trimmed by 0 bases and 5 bases, with 23 bases remaining between them. The CDR3 extends over 18 amino acids. Looked up from germline, CDR1 is SGHRS and CDR2 is YFSETQ. CDR3 bases: TGCGCCAGCAGCTTGGCTGGGGGGATGACCTTGAGGGGGTATGGCTACACCTTC. It codes for CASSLAGGMTLRGYGYTF.

The chain carries TRBV5-5 and TRBJ2-7; D is unresolved. The CDR3 is 13 amino acids. The V end was cut by 0 bases, the J end by 7 bases, with 11 bases between. Germline V lookup: CDR1 SGHKS, CDR2 YYEKEE (reference sequence). The CDR3 sequence: CASSLDGGWEQYV. Here the CDR3 DNA reads TGTGCCAGCAGCTTGGATGGTGGATGGGAGCAGTACGTC.

A note on this clone: This CDR3 is also generated by other DNA sequences in the sample. The chain combines TRBV10-3 with TRBJ2-1, with D possibly being TRBD1 or TRBD2 (5 bases each). The germline V gene has CDR1 ENHRY and CDR2 SYGVKD. The CDR3 totals 14 residues. Trimming removed 2 bases at V and 0 bases at J, with 5 bases between. The CDR3 DNA reads as TGTGCCATCAGTGAGGGGGGCTCCTACAATGAGCAGTTCTTC. Its protein product is CAISEGGSYNEQFF.

This chain uses TRBV10-1 with TRBJ1-6; D is possibly TRBD1 (5 bases). Trimming removed 5 bases at V and 5 bases at J, with 7 bases between. Per germline, CDR1 WNHNN and CDR2 SYGVQD (reference sequence). The CDR3 runs 13 residues. CDR3 in DNA: TGCGCCAGCAGTCAGGGAAATAATTCACCCCTCCACTTT. This encodes CASSQGNNSPLHF.

A remark on this clone: At the DNA level, this CDR3 is encoded by other sequences in the same sample as well. The V gene is TRBV19, the J gene TRBJ1-4; D ambiguous. The germline gives CDR1 LNHDA, CDR2 SQIVND (reference sequence). V lost 3 bases and J 2 bases, leaving 10 bases between the germline ends. This CDR3 has 15 amino acids. In DNA form, the CDR3 reads TGTGCCAGTAGTATCCCGACCGGGACTAATGAAAAACTGTTTTTT. It encodes CASSIPTGTNEKLFF.

The chain combines TRBV2 with TRBJ2-3, with D uncertain. V gave up 8 bases and J gave up 2 bases, with 11 bases separating them. The CDR3 is 13 residues long. The germline V gene encodes CDR1 SNHLY and CDR2 FYNNEI. The CDR3: CASSPPFTDTQYF. The CDR3 DNA reads as TGTGCCAGCTCACCGCCTTTCACAGATACGCAGTATTTT.

V and J are TRBV5-4 and TRBJ1-2, with a weak D call TRBD1 (5 bases). Germline V gene sequence: CDR1 SGHNT, CDR2 YYREEE (reference sequence). Trimming left V 0 bases short and J 3 bases short, with 12 bases between. The CDR3 is made up of 15 amino acids. The DNA of the CDR3 is TGTGCCAGCAGCTTGGCAGCAGGGCAGGACTATGGCTACACCTTC. Translating gives CASSLAAGQDYGYTF.

The genes are TRBV2 and TRBJ1-1, with D unclear. Trimming pared 6 bases from V and 1 base from J, leaving 9 bases between. Germline loops: CDR1 SNHLY, CDR2 FYNNEI. This CDR3 has 13 amino acids. This CDR3 is CASRTRTNTEAFF. The CDR3 DNA reads TGTGCCAGCAGAACCCGGACGAACACTGAAGCTTTCTTT.

This sequence joins TRBV27 and TRBJ2-5; 8 nucleotides agree with TRBD2. There are 14 residues in the CDR3. The J segment lost 5 bases and the V segment lost 4 bases, leaving 6 bases of the junction unmatched. Germline V CDR1 and CDR2: MNHEY, SMNVEV (reference sequence). The CDR3 loop is CASSYGGGGETQYF. As DNA, the CDR3 is TGTGCCAGCAGTTACGGGGGGGGCGGGGAGACCCAGTACTTC.